This TCR beta chain comes out of a study of blood T cell repertoires in COVID-19. V was clipped by 4 bases and J by 5 bases; unmatched bases: 11. Looked up from germline, CDR1 is MGHRA and CDR2 is YSYEKL. CDR3 size: 16 residues. Sequenced by immunoSEQ multiplex PCR; TCRdb stores in-frame clones only, minus some. The repertoire has 80,000 or so clones, around 89% of them found once; the top ten carry 9.1%. This TCR was recovered from a human donor in a cohort sampled during active COVID-19. Sequencing was done on a sample of peripheral blood. The chain links TRBV4-1 to TRBJ2-7; 10 bases agree with TRBD1. For the CDR3, the DNA is TGCGCCAGCAGCCCGGTTTTGAGGGACAGGGGACACGAGCAGTACTTC. As protein: CASSPVLRDRGHEQYF.